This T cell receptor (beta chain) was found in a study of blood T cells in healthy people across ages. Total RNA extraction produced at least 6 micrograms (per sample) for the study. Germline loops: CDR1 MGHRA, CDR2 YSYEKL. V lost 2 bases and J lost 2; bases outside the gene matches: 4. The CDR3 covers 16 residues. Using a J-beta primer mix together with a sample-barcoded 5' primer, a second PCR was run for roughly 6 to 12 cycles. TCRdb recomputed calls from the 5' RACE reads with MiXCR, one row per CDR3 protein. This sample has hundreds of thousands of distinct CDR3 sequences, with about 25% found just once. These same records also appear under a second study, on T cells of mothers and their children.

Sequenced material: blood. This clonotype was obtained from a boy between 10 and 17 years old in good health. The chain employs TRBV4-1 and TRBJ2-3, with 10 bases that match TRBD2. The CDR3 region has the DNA TGCGCCAGCAGCCAAAGGACTAGCGGCAACACAGATACGCAGTATTTT. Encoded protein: CASSQRTSGNTDTQYF.